This TCR beta chain came from a study of T cell repertoires in cytomegalovirus infection. Findings and caveats of the study: HLA-C-restricted TCR beta clonotypes specific for CMV led the ex vivo response. The study identified carriers of CMV plus the relevant HLA from cumulative public TCR beta family frequency.

V was shortened by 0 bases and J by 7 bases, with 10 bases between the two germline ends. Germline V gene lookup returns CDR1 SGHAT and CDR2 FQNNGV. CDR3 length: 13 amino acids. As concerns this clonotype: The antigen remains unidentified.

TCRdb analysed the reads with MiXCR anew, one entry per CDR3 protein. The profile shows 200,000 to 300,000 distinct CDR3 sequences, approximately 9% of them singletons. The rearrangement uses TRBV11-2 and TRBJ2-7; D possibly uses TRBD1 or TRBD2 (5 bases each). Sequenced sample: PBMCs. The clonotype was recovered from a human donor in good health (CMV status not recorded). Some clones in this sample may be carry-over from other donors' samples. The CDR3 DNA reads as TGTGCCAGCAGCTTAGATCTAGCAGGGGAGCAGTACTTC. This translates into CASSLDLAGEQYF. The whole variable domain, filled in from reference TRBV11-2 and TRBJ2-7, reads EAGVAQSPRYKIIEKRQSVAFWCNPISGHATLYWYQQILGQGPKLLIQFQNNGVVDDSQLPKDRFSAERLKGVDSTLKIQPAKLEDSAVYLCASSLDLAGEQYFGPGTRLTVT.